This TCR beta chain derives from a study of blood T cell repertoires in COVID-19. The overall study: Sites across the United States, Italy and Spain contributed samples from acute and convalescent COVID-19. T cells, B-cell-depleted T cells, or PBMCs supplied cDNA or gDNA.

The authors' processing: Counts of nucleated cells, estimated from reference gene primer amplification, were obtained. Assay: immunoSEQ multiplex PCR; the TCRdb copy retains only in-frame clones and omits some. V, J and clone size are those of that table, while D and trimming were read from the DNA. The sample lists 50,000 to 60,000 clones, roughly 80% occurring once. Looked up from germline, CDR1 is MGHDK and CDR2 is SYGVNS. Between the trimmed V and J ends, which lost 6 bases and 0 bases, there was a span of 6 bases. This CDR3 has 12 residues. The chain employs TRBV25-1 and TRBJ2-7; D is possibly TRBD1 (6 bases). The TCR originated in a human donor in a cohort sampled during active or convalescent COVID-19. Sequencing was carried out using peripheral blood. Here the CDR3 reads CASRGASYEQYF. The CDR3 DNA reads as TGTGCCAGCAGGGGGGCCTCCTACGAGCAGTACTTC.